This T cell receptor (beta chain) was retrieved from a study of T cells after yellow fever vaccination. The CDR3 extends over 11 amino acids. The germline CDR1 and CDR2 sequences are LGHDT and YNNKEL (reference sequence). Trimming left V 4 bases short and J 8 bases short, with 8 bases between. TCRdb ran MiXCR on the 5' RACE reads and lists one entry per CDR3 protein. The sample consists of about 45,000 distinct CDR3 sequences, approximately 6.3% of them appearing once. This clonotype was found many times. This sequence was found in a man aged 25-45 years who received the YFV17D yellow fever vaccine. The chain combines TRBV3-1 with TRBJ1-1; D unclear. Sequenced here: CD8+ T cells not binding an NS4B(214-222) dextramer, sorted from PBMCs, sampled 45 days after the yellow fever booster vaccination. The CDR3 loop reads CASSRHPEAFF. CDR3 nucleotides: TGTGCCAGCAGCCGTCACCCGGAAGCTTTCTTT.